A selection of T cell receptor beta chains follows, all from one sample in a study of blood T cell repertoires in COVID-19. Here immunoSEQ multiplex PCR was the method, and the copy in TCRdb shows in-frame clones only, minus some. The sample records just over 250,000 clones, 86% being singletons. Sample: peripheral blood. These receptors all stem from a man aged 40-49 years who had recovered from COVID-19. CDR3s include the opening cysteine and the closing phenylalanine or tryptophan. A D gene is named only where the DNA matches it firmly. Expanded clones get a size class; other rows say once, few or many, or leave the size out.

cdr3_nt cdr3_aa j_call d_call clone_size v_call
TGTGCCAGCAGCACCCGGACAGGCGGCACAGATACGCAGTATTTT CASSTRTGGTDTQYF TRBJ2-3 TRBD1 NA TRBV28
TGTGCCAGCAGTTATATCCGAACTAGCGGGAGCGATGAGCAGTTCTTC CASSYIRTSGSDEQFF TRBJ2-1 TRBD2 NA TRBV6-5
TGCGCCAGCAGCTTGGATGCAGGGATAAATGAAAAACTGTTTTTT CASSLDAGINEKLFF TRBJ1-4 NA NA TRBV5-1
TGTGCCAGTGCTGGACCGGGGGTTTCGGCGACGCAGTATTTT CASAGPGVSATQYF TRBJ2-3 NA NA TRBV2
TGTGCCAGCAGTACAAAGCGGGGGGGCTCCGTACGGGAGCAGTTCTTC CASSTKRGGSVREQFF TRBJ2-1 TRBD2 NA TRBV2
TGCGCCAGCAGCGAGACGTCTAGAGATACGCAGTATTTT CASSETSRDTQYF TRBJ2-3 NA NA TRBV4-1
TGTGCCAGCAGCTTAGCCAGGGATAACTATGGCTACACCTTC CASSLARDNYGYTF TRBJ1-2 NA NA TRBV7-9
TGTGCCAGCACGCGATCGGGACAGGGGAATAAGCAGTACTTC CASTRSGQGNKQYF TRBJ2-7 TRBD1 once TRBV27
TGTGCCAGCAGCCAAGAAAGGGGGACTGAAGCTTTCTTT CASSQERGTEAFF TRBJ1-1 NA NA TRBV4-2
TGTGCCAGCAGCGTCAGCAGCGGCTCCTACGAGCAGTACTTC CASSVSSGSYEQYF TRBJ2-7 NA few TRBV9
TGTGCCTGGAGCGGGAGTGGCATTCAGTACTTC CAWSGSGIQYF TRBJ2-4 NA few TRBV30
TGCGCCAGCAGTCTTGGACTAGCGGGGCCCTACGAGCAGTACTTC CASSLGLAGPYEQYF TRBJ2-7 TRBD2 NA TRBV4-1
TGTGCCAGCAGCCCAGAGGGGGGGCTCGGGTATGGCTACACCTTC CASSPEGGLGYGYTF TRBJ1-2 NA NA TRBV5-4
TGTGCCTGTACCCCACCGGGGGGCTCCTATGGCTACACCTTC CACTPPGGSYGYTF TRBJ1-2 NA NA TRBV30
TGCAGCGTTCCCACACAGACAGATACGCAGTATTTT CSVPTQTDTQYF TRBJ2-3 NA NA TRBV29-1
TGTGCCAGCAGACTCACAGACGGAACCTACGAGCAGTACTTC CASRLTDGTYEQYF TRBJ2-7 NA NA TRBV6-5
TGTGCCAGTAGCAGGACAGGCAGTCAGGAGACCCAGTACTTC CASSRTGSQETQYF TRBJ2-5 TRBD1 NA TRBV19
TGCGCCAGCAGCCTGACAGTTAAACCCTACAATGAGCAGTTCTTC CASSLTVKPYNEQFF TRBJ2-1 NA NA TRBV10-2
TGCGCCAGCAGCTCCGGGGGTTCTGGGGCCAACGTCCTGACTTTC CASSSGGSGANVLTF TRBJ2-6 NA NA TRBV5-1
TGCGCCAGCAGACAGGTCTCTGGAAACACCATATATTTT CASRQVSGNTIYF TRBJ1-3 NA NA TRBV4-1
TGTGCCAGCAGCTTGGATGGGACAGGGGGCACTGAAGCTTTCTTT CASSLDGTGGTEAFF TRBJ1-1 TRBD1 NA TRBV5-4
TGTGCCAGCAGCTCCGGGTCCACTGGGGCCAACGTCCTGACTTTC CASSSGSTGANVLTF TRBJ2-6 NA NA TRBV11-3
TGTGCCAGCAGCCACAGGACAGCCTCTGGAAACACCATATATTTT CASSHRTASGNTIYF TRBJ1-3 NA NA TRBV14
TGTGCCAGCAGCTTAAAACTAGCGGGAGGGGCGAACACCGGGGAGCTGTTTTTT CASSLKLAGGANTGELFF TRBJ2-2 TRBD2 NA TRBV7-2
TGTGCCAGCAGTGACGGGACAGGGCTTTACGAGCAGTACTTC CASSDGTGLYEQYF TRBJ2-7 TRBD1 NA TRBV28
TGTGCCAGCAGCGTGGACGGCAGGGGCTACGAGCAGTACTTC CASSVDGRGYEQYF TRBJ2-7 NA NA TRBV9
TGTGCCACCAGCAGAGGGGCACAGGGAAACTATGGCTACACCTTC CATSRGAQGNYGYTF TRBJ1-2 NA NA TRBV15
TGTGCCAGCAGCGTAGCCGGGGGGGATCACAATGAGCAGTTCTTC CASSVAGGDHNEQFF TRBJ2-1 TRBD2 NA TRBV9
TGTGCCAGCGGCCCACTAGCGGGTCTGGGAAACATTCAGTACTTC CASGPLAGLGNIQYF TRBJ2-4 TRBD2 NA TRBV7-2
TGTGCCAGCAGTTTAATTACCTACGAGCAGTACTTC CASSLITYEQYF TRBJ2-7 NA NA TRBV2
TGTGCCAGCAGCGCCCCGGGACTACGGGAGACCCAGTACTTC CASSAPGLRETQYF TRBJ2-5 TRBD2 once TRBV5-6
TGTGCCACCAAGGACAGAAGCTCCTACAATGAGCAGTTCTTC CATKDRSSYNEQFF TRBJ2-1 NA NA TRBV19
TGCGCCAGCAGCCAAGATTTTACTAGCGGGGGTTTCAATGAGCAGTTCTTC CASSQDFTSGGFNEQFF TRBJ2-1 TRBD2 NA TRBV4-1
TGTGCCAGTAGTATCCCCAGCGGGGGGCCAGATACGCAGTATTTT CASSIPSGGPDTQYF TRBJ2-3 TRBD2 NA TRBV19
TGTGCCTGCCGACTAAACTTGAACACTGAAGCTTTCTTT CACRLNLNTEAFF TRBJ1-1 NA NA TRBV30
TGTGCCACCAGCCTCCCCAGGGTGAAGGGTGGCTACACCTTC CATSLPRVKGGYTF TRBJ1-2 NA NA TRBV15
TGTGCCACCCAGCAGGGGACAGTCGGCGACGGTAGTGGCTACACCTTC CATQQGTVGDGSGYTF TRBJ1-2 TRBD1 NA TRBV5-4
TGTGCCAGCACCGGACAGTTCTATGGCTACACCTTC CASTGQFYGYTF TRBJ1-2 NA NA TRBV6-6
TGTGCCAGCAGCTCAGGGATGGGACAGGGAAGGTATGGCTACACCTTC CASSSGMGQGRYGYTF TRBJ1-2 TRBD1 NA TRBV7-9
TGTGCCAGCAGCACAGACGGGACACGAGCTAACTATGGCTACACCTTC CASSTDGTRANYGYTF TRBJ1-2 NA NA TRBV7-9
TGTGCCAGCAGTTCCCGGACAGGGGAGGGCGAAAAACTGTTTTTT CASSSRTGEGEKLFF TRBJ1-4 TRBD1 NA TRBV6-6
TGTGCCAGCAGTTACAGGAATGAAGCTTTCTTT CASSYRNEAFF TRBJ1-1 NA NA TRBV12-3/TRBV12-4
TGTGCCAGCAGCTTATCCGGGACTAGCACAGATACGCAGTATTTT CASSLSGTSTDTQYF TRBJ2-3 NA NA TRBV11-2
TGTGCCAGCAGCTTATTGACAGGGGGACAAGAGACCCAGTACTTC CASSLLTGGQETQYF TRBJ2-5 TRBD1 NA TRBV7-9
TGTGCCATCAGTGATATGCAGTTGAACACTGAAGCTTTCTTT CAISDMQLNTEAFF TRBJ1-1 NA NA TRBV10-3
TGTGCCTCAGTCGACGGAGCTAACTATGGCTACACCTTC CASVDGANYGYTF TRBJ1-2 NA NA TRBV2
TGTGCCAGCAGCTTTGGACTGGCAGAGACCCAGTACTTC CASSFGLAETQYF TRBJ2-5 NA NA TRBV3-1/TRBV3-2
TGTGCCAGCAGCCTTCGGACAGGGCACAACACTGAAGCTTTCTTT CASSLRTGHNTEAFF TRBJ1-1 TRBD1 NA TRBV14
TGTGCCAGCAGTGATATATCCGGAGAGACCCAGTACTTC CASSDISGETQYF TRBJ2-5 NA NA TRBV6-1
TGTGCTAGTGGTCCAGCGGGAGAAAAAGAGACCCAGTACTTC CASGPAGEKETQYF TRBJ2-5 TRBD2 NA TRBV12-5
TGTGCCAGCACCACCGGGGGCGGGAGATTGAACTTC CASTTGGGRLNF TRBJ2-7 NA NA TRBV25-1
TGCGCCAGCAGCTCCGGCCAGACAGCGGGAGACGGAGGCGAGCAGTACTTC CASSSGQTAGDGGEQYF TRBJ2-7 TRBD2 NA TRBV5-1
TGTGCCAGCAGTTTCGTTGGACTACCTAACAATGAGCAGTTCTTC CASSFVGLPNNEQFF TRBJ2-1 NA NA TRBV28
TGTGCCAGCAGCCGGTGGGACACCAGCACAGATACGCAGTATTTT CASSRWDTSTDTQYF TRBJ2-3 NA NA TRBV7-8
TGCAGTGCCTCCCCAGACAATGAGCAGTTCTTC CSASPDNEQFF TRBJ2-1 NA NA TRBV20-1
TGTGCCAGCAGTGACGACAGGGGCTACGAGCAGTACTTC CASSDDRGYEQYF TRBJ2-7 TRBD1 NA TRBV2
TGTGCCTGGAGTGTAATGGGGACAGGGAACGAGCAGTTCTTC CAWSVMGTGNEQFF TRBJ2-1 TRBD1 NA TRBV30
TGTGCCAGCAGCAAAGATGACCTGGGCGGGAGGGCCAGGGGGGCCAACGAGCAGTACTTC CASSKDDLGGRARGANEQYF TRBJ2-7 NA NA TRBV21-1
TGTGCCAGCAGCTCGACAGGGGTTGCGGGAAACACCATATATTTT CASSSTGVAGNTIYF TRBJ1-3 TRBD1 NA TRBV11-2